The 26 T cell receptor beta chains given below trace back to one sample, sequenced in a study of blood T cell repertoires in COVID-19. The data were produced by immunoSEQ multiplex PCR, yet TCRdb's version contains in-frame clones alone and is incomplete. The sample lists 230,000 or so clones, around 90% occurring once. Input material: PBMCs or T cells enriched from blood (not recorded which). These receptors all come from a woman between 45 and 60 years old with acute COVID-19.

This chain links TRBV28 with TRBJ1-1; 11 nucleotides match TRBD1. The V and J ends lost 6 bases and 4 bases, in that order; junction bases with no gene match: 4. CDR3 length: 14 residues. Germline assignment: CDR1 MDHEN and CDR2 SYDVKM. The CDR3 loop reads CASRTGTGGTEAFF. DNA of the CDR3: TGTGCCAGCAGAACCGGGACAGGGGGCACTGAAGCTTTCTTT.

This clone was detected a few times. The chain has TRBV7-2 and TRBJ1-6; D gene unclear. The V gene's germline CDR1 is SGHTA and CDR2 FQGNSA. The V and J ends lost 1 base and 9 bases respectively, with 16 bases between them. This CDR3 is 16 amino acids long. The DNA of the CDR3 is TGTGCCAGCAGCTTAGTTGGTGGGGAGTATGGTTCACCCCTCCACTTT. It is translated as CASSLVGGEYGSPLHF.

V is TRBV6-5 and J is TRBJ2-3, with TRBD2 matching over 8 bases. Germline V lookup: CDR1 MNHEY, CDR2 SVGAGI. Unmatched junction bases numbered 4, after V lost 5 bases and J lost 3 bases. The CDR3 is made up of 14 amino acids. CDR3 in amino acids: CASSQSGRTDTQYF. The CDR3, as DNA: TGTGCCAGCAGTCAGAGCGGGAGAACAGATACGCAGTATTTT.

The sample holds one count of this clone. The V gene is TRBV4-3, the J gene TRBJ2-1; D gene uncertain. With 0 bases removed from V and 7 bases from J, the gap between germline ends came to 13 bases. Germline CDR1 reads LGHNA; CDR2 reads YSLEER. There are 15 residues in the CDR3. For the CDR3, the DNA is TGCGCCAGCAGCCAAGACCGGTCAGGTGCAAATGAGCAGTTCTTC. Translated, it gives CASSQDRSGANEQFF.

The rearrangement joins TRBV23-1 to TRBJ1-5; 8 bases are a match to TRBD1. TRBV23-1 is given ORF status, its function remaining uncertain. This CDR3 comprises 18 residues. V lost 7 bases to trimming and J lost 3 bases; unmatched junction nucleotides: 17. The CDR3 coding sequence is TGCGCCAGCACCTCCATGGTTCAGGACAGGGAAGTCAATCAGCCCCAGCATTTT. Translated: CASTSMVQDREVNQPQHF.

The genes are TRBV27 and TRBJ1-3; the D gene is possibly TRBD1 (5 bases). V was cut by 3 bases and J by 6 bases, with 12 bases left in between. The CDR3 contains 14 residues. The germline CDR1 and CDR2 sequences are MNHEY and SMNVEV (reference sequence). The CDR3 reads CASSFFGGKNTIYF. The CDR3 DNA follows: TGTGCCAGCAGTTTCTTCGGGGGGAAAAACACCATATATTTT.

The chain uses TRBV5-4 and TRBJ2-2, with 12 bases that match TRBD2. J gave up 2 bases and V 4 bases, and 6 bases lay outside the gene matches. There are 17 residues in the CDR3. CDR1 is SGHNT and CDR2 is YYREEE in the germline V gene (reference sequence). The CDR3 sequence: CASSVRTSGTNTGELFF. The DNA of the CDR3 is TGTGCCAGCAGCGTCCGGACTAGCGGGACTAACACCGGGGAGCTGTTTTTT. The full variable domain, completed using reference TRBV5-4 and TRBJ2-2, is ETGVTQSPTHLIKTRGQQVTLRCSSQSGHNTVSWYQQALGQGPQFIFQYYREEENGRGNFPPRFSGLQFPNYSSELNVNALELDDSALYLCASSVRTSGTNTGELFFGEGSRLTVL.

CDR3 loop: CASSFMQSLPKSYEQYF. The CDR3 region has the DNA TGTGCCAGCAGTTTCATGCAGTCCCTCCCCAAATCCTACGAGCAGTACTTC. The chain couples TRBV28 to TRBJ2-7; D not resolved. The CDR3 loop spans 17 amino acids. Germline V gene lookup returns CDR1 MDHEN and CDR2 SYDVKM. V lost 3 bases to trimming and J lost 1 base, with 19 bases between them.

The rearrangement joins TRBV7-2 to TRBJ1-2, with 8 positions matching TRBD1. Germline lookup yields CDR1 SGHTA and CDR2 FQGNSA. V dropped 4 bases and J dropped 7; count of bases not matched to a gene: 5. The CDR3 is made up of 13 amino acids. In DNA form, the CDR3 reads TGTGCCAGCAGCTATACAGGGGGGCTTGGCTACACCTTC. Amino acid sequence: CASSYTGGLGYTF.

Here the CDR3 reads CASSQDSGRKFHEQYF. The CDR3 DNA follows: TGTGCCAGCAGCCAAGATAGCGGGAGGAAATTCCACGAGCAGTACTTC. This sequence joins TRBV3-1 (or the pseudogene TRBV3-2) and TRBJ2-7, with 10 bases aligning to TRBD2. Germline values: CDR1 LGHDT, CDR2 YNNKEL (reference sequence). This CDR3 is built from 16 residues. Trimming took 0 bases from V and 5 from J; bases not matched to a gene: 7.

Note on this clone: It differs at one base from a far larger clone, so likely a read error. The CDR3 reads CASSRTENTEAFF. In nucleotides, the CDR3 is TGTGCCAGCAGCCGGACAGAGAACACTGAAGCTTTCTTT. The chain links TRBV3-1 (or the pseudogene TRBV3-2) to TRBJ1-1; D may be TRBD1 (6 bases). This CDR3 comprises 13 residues. Germline V CDR1 and CDR2: LGHDT, YNNKEL (reference sequence). Trimming left V 4 bases short and J 1 base short, with 7 bases between.

This chain joins TRBV19 and TRBJ1-2, with D maybe TRBD1 (6 bases). Per the germline V gene, CDR1 is LNHDA and CDR2 is SQIVND (reference sequence). The CDR3 contains 15 residues. The V and J ends lost 4 bases and 2 bases respectively, with 14 bases between them. CDR3 DNA: TGTGCCAGTAGTACGTCGGGGGGCCTAAACTATGGCTACACCTTC. Translation: CASSTSGGLNYGYTF. Combining the CDR3 with reference TRBV19 and TRBJ1-2 gives the whole variable domain DGGITQSPKYLFRKEGQNVTLSCEQNLNHDAMYWYRQDPGQGLRLIYYSQIVNDFQKGDIAEGYSVSREKKESFPLTVTSAQKNPTAFYLCASSTSGGLNYGYTFGSGTRLTVV.

The chain has TRBV4-1 and TRBJ2-7; 8 bases map to TRBD2. Germline V CDR1 and CDR2: MGHRA, YSYEKL. This CDR3 is 16 amino acids long. J was trimmed by 4 bases and V by 2 bases; bases with no gene match: 10. The CDR3 DNA reads as TGCGCCAGCAGCCAAATTGCAAGCGGGAGTTTGTACGAGCAGTACTTC. Its translation is CASSQIASGSLYEQYF.

The chain uses TRBV5-6 and TRBJ1-6; 7 bases map to TRBD1. The CDR3 has 14 amino acids. Per germline, CDR1 SGHDT and CDR2 YYEEEE. Trimming took 7 bases from V and 2 from J; bases not matched to a gene: 3. This CDR3 reads CASRTGAYNSPLHF. The CDR3 coding sequence is TGTGCCAGCCGAACAGGGGCCTATAATTCACCCCTCCACTTT.

The chain has TRBV29-1 and TRBJ1-6; D remains ambiguous. Germline CDR1 SQVTM, CDR2 ANQGSEA. The CDR3 has 14 amino acids. Trimming cost V 6 bases and J 4 bases, with 13 bases left between them. CDR3 DNA: TGCAGCGTCTCGACGGGTACTTATAATTCACCCCTCCACTTT. Amino acid sequence: CSVSTGTYNSPLHF.

This clone came up a few times. V is TRBV6-2 or TRBV6-3 and J is TRBJ2-6; D is possibly TRBD2 (6 bases). V lost 2 bases to trimming and J lost 0 bases, with 8 bases between them. In germline, CDR1 is MNHEY, CDR2 SVGEGT. This CDR3 is built from 16 residues. The CDR3 loop reads CASSYGGFSGANVLTF. The CDR3 DNA sequence: TGTGCCAGCAGTTACGGAGGGTTCTCTGGGGCCAACGTCCTGACTTTC.

This clone was counted only a few times. The chain combines TRBV10-3 with TRBJ1-2; 8 bases match TRBD1. CDR1 ENHRY and CDR2 SYGVKD come from the germline V gene. The CDR3 spans 12 residues. The V segment lost 10 bases and the J segment 4 bases; nucleotides outside the gene matches: 5. In nucleotides, the CDR3 is TGTGCCACGGGACAGGACGTCTATGGCTACACCTTC. Encoded protein: CATGQDVYGYTF.

The CDR3 sequence is CASSASGSRGYEQYF. The CDR3 DNA reads as TGTGCCAGCAGCGCTAGCGGGAGTAGGGGCTACGAGCAGTACTTC. The V gene is TRBV27, the J gene TRBJ2-7, with 10 positions matching TRBD2. The CDR3 totals 15 residues. Germline CDR1 and CDR2: MNHEY and SMNVEV (reference sequence). V lost 6 bases, J lost 3 bases, and 8 bases stayed unmatched.

The chain uses TRBV19 and TRBJ1-2, with D perhaps TRBD1 (6 bases). This CDR3 has 14 residues. Germline CDR1 LNHDA, CDR2 SQIVND (reference sequence). The V gene lost 8 bases and the J gene lost 5 bases, with 18 bases spanning the gap. The CDR3 here is CASSPGGWGYGYTF. CDR3 DNA sequence: TGTGCCAGTTCCCCGGGGGGCTGGGGATATGGCTACACCTTC.

The V and J genes are TRBV4-1 and TRBJ2-7; 7 bases map to TRBD1. Trimming removed 1 base from V and 2 bases from J; junction bases left unmatched: 5. The germline CDR1 and CDR2 sequences are MGHRA and YSYEKL. The CDR3 loop spans 15 amino acids. This CDR3 is CASSQGMQGAYEQYF. For the CDR3, the DNA is TGCGCCAGCAGCCAAGGGATGCAGGGGGCCTACGAGCAGTACTTC.

The chain has TRBV28 and TRBJ2-5, with 9 bases aligning to TRBD2. Unmatched junction bases numbered 6, after V lost 4 bases and J lost 3 bases. CDR1 is MDHEN, CDR2 SYDVKM, per germline. The CDR3 loop spans 15 amino acids. CDR3 sequence (DNA): TGTGCCAGCAGTTGGACTAGCGCAAACGAAGAGACCCAGTACTTC. Its translation: CASSWTSANEETQYF.

The chain has TRBV28 and TRBJ1-2, with 7 bases aligning to TRBD1. The CDR3 runs to 16 residues. V shed 6 bases, J shed 0 bases, and the junction held 10 bases outside the gene matches. Germline loops: CDR1 MDHEN, CDR2 SYDVKM. The DNA for the CDR3 is TGTGCCAGCAGCAACCCGGGACAGAGCCCTAACTATGGCTACACCTTC. Encoded protein: CASSNPGQSPNYGYTF.

The chain joins TRBV6-5 to TRBJ2-1; TRBD2 is a possible D gene (5 bases). This CDR3 is 13 amino acids long. Germline CDR1 reads MNHEY; CDR2 reads SVGAGI. V was pared by 2 bases and J by 12 bases, with 14 bases between. CDR3 coding DNA: TGTGCCAGCAGTTACGATTTGACTACCGGGCAGTTCTTC. It encodes CASSYDLTTGQFF.

The chain employs TRBV30 and TRBJ2-5; 9 bases fit TRBD1. V lost 1 base and J lost 5; bases outside the gene matches: 8. This CDR3 spans 15 amino acids. Germline V gene sequence: CDR1 GTSNPN, CDR2 SVGIG (reference sequence). CDR3 sequence: CAWSAYRGLRETQYF. The DNA of the CDR3 is TGTGCCTGGAGTGCCTACAGGGGGCTTCGGGAGACCCAGTACTTC.

Note on this clone: A junction boundary mismatches the germline segment, possibly from a read error. The chain recombines TRBV7-2 with TRBJ2-6; D is undetermined. CDR3 length: 13 residues. Germline V CDR1 and CDR2: SGHTA, FQGNSA. CDR3: CASTRSGANVLTF. The CDR3 DNA is TGTGCAAGCACCCGCTCTGGGGCCAACGTCCTGACTTTC.

The rearrangement uses TRBV29-1 and TRBJ1-2; 12 bases agree with TRBD1. Germline V gives CDR1 SQVTM, CDR2 ANQGSEA. The J segment lost 6 bases and the V segment lost 2 bases, leaving 4 bases of the junction unmatched. The CDR3 has 14 residues. The CDR3 loop reads CSVERGTGGHGYTF. The CDR3 nucleotides read TGCAGCGTTGAAAGAGGGACAGGGGGCCATGGCTACACCTTC.